These 29 T cell receptor beta chains were all obtained from the same sample, sequenced in a study of cytomegalovirus exposure and HLA in healthy donors. Researchers ran the PCR with 60 Vbeta and 13 Jbeta primers. The data were produced by immunoSEQ multiplex PCR, yet TCRdb's version contains in-frame clones alone and is incomplete. The repertoire holds roughly 130,000 clones, with around 9% as singletons. Sample: PBMCs. Source of these receptors: a man between 35 and 55 years old in good health and CMV-seronegative.

The chain employs TRBV4-2 and TRBJ2-7, with D possibly TRBD2 on 5 matching bases. This CDR3 contains 14 residues. CDR1 and CDR2 (germline): LGHNA, YNFKEQ. V was shortened by 0 bases and J by 3 bases, with 9 bases between the two germline ends. The CDR3 loop is CASSQDLGVYEQYF. The CDR3 DNA sequence: TGTGCCAGCAGCCAAGATCTCGGGGTCTACGAGCAGTACTTC.

The chain links TRBV27 to TRBJ2-7; tentatively, D is TRBD1 (6 bases). In germline, CDR1 is MNHEY, CDR2 SMNVEV (reference sequence). CDR3 size: 14 residues. Deletions cut 5 bases from V and 2 bases from J, with 13 bases between. CDR3 region: CASSPRGGPYEQYF. The CDR3 DNA is TGTGCCAGCAGTCCCAGAGGGGGTCCCTACGAGCAGTACTTC.

V is TRBV10-2 and J is TRBJ2-4; D is ambiguous. This CDR3 spans 13 amino acids. The V and J ends lost 5 bases and 5 bases respectively, with 10 bases between them. Per germline, CDR1 WSHSY and CDR2 SAAADI. CDR3 amino acids: CASSLGEQNIQYF. The CDR3 nucleotides read TGCGCCAGCAGTTTGGGCGAGCAAAACATTCAGTACTTC.

This clone was counted only a few times. The chain uses TRBV5-1 and TRBJ1-1; no clear D gene. Trimming removed 0 bases from V and 3 bases from J, with 9 bases in between. CDR1 and CDR2 from the germline V gene are SGHRS and YFSETQ. The CDR3 spans 14 residues. The chain's CDR3 is CASSLGTGDTEAFF. CDR3 nucleotides: TGCGCCAGCAGCTTGGGGACTGGGGACACTGAAGCTTTCTTT.

This clone was found a few times. This sequence joins TRBV5-4 and TRBJ2-5; D might be TRBD2 (6 bases). The CDR3 totals 13 residues. The germline V gene encodes CDR1 SGHNT and CDR2 YYREEE (reference sequence). V was clipped by 4 bases and J by 2 bases, with 9 bases between them. This CDR3 is CASSRDSQETQYF. The CDR3 DNA follows: TGTGCCAGCAGCCGGGACTCTCAAGAGACCCAGTACTTC.

There are a few counts of this clone. The chain carries TRBV5-1 and TRBJ2-5; unclear D gene. The V gene lost 0 bases and the J gene lost 1 base, with 13 bases spanning the gap. Germline values: CDR1 SGHRS, CDR2 YFSETQ. The CDR3 totals 16 residues. The CDR3 region has the DNA TGCGCCAGCAGCTTGGGGATTCAGGTGATCCAAGAGACCCAGTACTTC. Protein product: CASSLGIQVIQETQYF. The variable domain in full, with the rest retrieved from reference TRBV5-1 and TRBJ2-5, is KAGVTQTPRYLIKTRGQQVTLSCSPISGHRSVSWYQQTPGQGLQFLFEYFSETQRNKGNFPGRFSGRQFSNSRSEMNVSTLELGDSALYLCASSLGIQVIQETQYFGPGTRLLVL.

This rearrangement joins TRBV6-4 to TRBJ2-2; no reliable D call. CDR1 and CDR2 from the germline V gene are MRHNA and SNTAGT. Trimming took 0 bases from V and 8 from J, leaving 7 bases between them. This CDR3 spans 13 amino acids. For the CDR3, the DNA is TGTGCCAGCAGTGACTCTACGACAGGGGAGCTGTTTTTT. It is translated as CASSDSTTGELFF.

V usage is TRBV7-9 and J usage is TRBJ1-2; D might be TRBD1 (5 bases). The V end lost 1 base, the J end lost 3 bases, and 12 bases lay between the germline ends. This CDR3 comprises 15 residues. CDR1 and CDR2 from the germline V gene are SEHNR and FQNEAQ (reference sequence). The CDR3 DNA reads as TGTGCCAGCAGCTTAGACGGAGGGGATGACTATGGCTACACCTTC. This gives the protein CASSLDGGDDYGYTF.

This clone showed up just a few times. One junction end does not reproduce the germline sequence, and a read error may be involved. V usage is TRBV5-6 and J usage is TRBJ1-1; 7 nucleotides align to TRBD1. CDR1 SGHDT and CDR2 YYEEEE come from the germline V gene. This CDR3 region has 16 residues. The CDR3 region has the DNA TGTGCCAGCAGTCAGCTTCTCAGACAGGGTGAAACTGAAGTTTTCTTT. Residues: CASSQLLRQGETEVFF. Looking up the rest from reference TRBV5-6 and TRBJ1-1 gives the full variable domain: DAGVTQSPTHLIKTRGQQVTLRCSPKSGHDTVSWYQQALGQGPQFIFQYYEEEERQRGNFPDRFSGHQFPNYSSELNVNALLLGDSALYLCASSQLLRQGETEVFFGQGTRLTVV.

The chain employs TRBV19 and TRBJ2-2, with 8 bases that match TRBD2. J lost 5 bases, V lost 0 bases, and 8 bases had no gene match. The V gene's germline CDR1 is LNHDA and CDR2 SQIVND (reference sequence). This CDR3 has 17 amino acids. The CDR3 nucleotides read TGTGCCAGTAGTATAGATCGGGGGGGCCTTCGGACCGGGGAGCTGTTTTTT. This codes for CASSIDRGGLRTGELFF. The whole variable domain, filled in from reference TRBV19 and TRBJ2-2, reads DGGITQSPKYLFRKEGQNVTLSCEQNLNHDAMYWYRQDPGQGLRLIYYSQIVNDFQKGDIAEGYSVSREKKESFPLTVTSAQKNPTAFYLCASSIDRGGLRTGELFFGEGSRLTVL.

There are a few counts of this clone. V is TRBV15 and J is TRBJ2-7; D unclear. Trimming cost V 0 bases and J 2 bases, with 8 bases left between them. The CDR3 has 14 amino acids. Germline CDR1 is LNHNV and CDR2 is YYDKDF (reference sequence). CDR3: CATSRDYGAYEQYF. CDR3 nucleotides: TGTGCCACCAGCAGAGATTATGGAGCCTACGAGCAGTACTTC.

This clone was picked up a small number of times. The V and J genes are TRBV25-1 and TRBJ1-6; 9 bases are a match to TRBD1. With V trimmed by 6 bases and J by 10 bases, 13 bases remained unmatched. Germline V gene sequence: CDR1 MGHDK, CDR2 SYGVNS. CDR3 size: 16 residues. The CDR3, as DNA: TGTGCCAGCAGGAGACAGGGGGAGCTTATGGGCTCACCCCTCCACTTT. The encoded protein is CASRRQGELMGSPLHF.

The gene calls are TRBV5-4 and TRBJ2-3; D is undetermined. There are 11 residues in the CDR3. Between the trimmed V and J ends, which lost 4 bases and 8 bases, there was a span of 8 bases. CDR1 and CDR2 (germline): SGHNT, YYREEE (reference sequence). CDR3 in amino acids: CASSLELTQYF. For the CDR3, the DNA is TGTGCCAGCAGCCTGGAGCTTACGCAGTATTTT.

This clone was seen a handful of times. This chain uses TRBV19 with TRBJ2-2; 7 bases align to TRBD2. Germline assignment: CDR1 LNHDA and CDR2 SQIVND (reference sequence). After removal of 5 bases from V and 4 bases from J, the junction contained 10 bases not matched to a gene. This CDR3 contains 16 residues. The CDR3 nucleotides are TGTGCCAGTAGTTTTTCGCGGGGGATGTCCACCGGGGAGCTGTTTTTT. Translating gives CASSFSRGMSTGELFF.

The sample holds a few counts of this clone. V is TRBV30 and J is TRBJ2-2; 9 bases agree with TRBD2. With V trimmed by 0 bases and J by 7 bases, 3 bases remained unmatched. CDR1 is GTSNPN, CDR2 SVGIG, per germline (reference sequence). This CDR3 comprises 14 residues. CDR3 bases: TGTGCCTGGAGTGTGGCGGGGGGGAACGGGGAGCTGTTTTTT. Its protein is CAWSVAGGNGELFF.

This chain links TRBV7-2 with TRBJ2-3; D ambiguous. Germline V CDR1 and CDR2: SGHTA, FQGNSA. The CDR3 is 12 residues long. V dropped 3 bases and J dropped 4 bases, with 5 bases sitting between them. The CDR3 sequence: CASSLFADTQYF. The DNA for the CDR3 is TGTGCCAGCAGCTTGTTCGCAGATACGCAGTATTTT.

The genes are TRBV2 and TRBJ1-1, with 7 bases lining up with TRBD1. The length of the CDR3 is 12 residues. V shed 5 bases, J shed 7 bases, and the junction held 4 bases outside the gene matches. Germline V gene lookup returns CDR1 SNHLY and CDR2 FYNNEI. Written as DNA, the CDR3 is TGTGCCAGCAGTCAGGGGGAGATTGAAGCTTTCTTT. This translates into CASSQGEIEAFF.

This clone was seen more than once but under ten times. V usage is TRBV5-1 and J usage is TRBJ1-4; the D gene is possibly TRBD1 (5 bases). Trimming pared 5 bases from V and 6 bases from J, leaving 14 bases between. This CDR3 has 14 amino acids. Germline V gives CDR1 SGHRS, CDR2 YFSETQ. DNA for the CDR3: TGCGCCAGCAGACTCCTCCCGGGGGATGAAAAACTGTTTTTT. It specifies CASRLLPGDEKLFF.

This clone was seen only a few times. The gene calls are TRBV6-1 and TRBJ2-5; 8 bases map to TRBD2. Per germline, CDR1 MNHNS and CDR2 SASEGT. This CDR3 has 14 residues. V lost 7 bases, J lost 1 base, and 5 bases stayed unmatched. The CDR3 reads CASTVLAVQETQYF. Written as DNA, the CDR3 is TGTGCCAGCACAGTACTAGCGGTCCAAGAGACCCAGTACTTC.

This sequence joins TRBV5-5 and TRBJ2-7; D might be TRBD1 (6 bases). V gave up 0 bases and J gave up 0 bases, with 7 bases separating them. The CDR3 consists of 14 residues. Germline-derived CDR1 and CDR2 are SGHKS and YYEKEE (reference sequence). The CDR3 DNA is TGTGCCAGCAGCTTGGGGGACACCTCCTACGAGCAGTACTTC. Translating it yields CASSLGDTSYEQYF.

This clone was observed at least ten times. V gene TRBV4-3 combines with J gene TRBJ2-3, with D possibly being TRBD1 (5 bases). The CDR3 contains 16 residues. Trimming removed 1 base at V and 6 bases at J, with 17 bases between. Germline CDR1 is LGHNA and CDR2 is YSLEER. This chain's CDR3 is CASSQVGRAIGDTQYF. CDR3 coding DNA: TGCGCCAGCAGCCAAGTCGGCAGGGCGATCGGGGATACGCAGTATTTT.

This clone turned up a few times. The J gene is TRBJ2-7, the V gene TRBV4-1, with 8 bases that match TRBD1. Germline loops: CDR1 MGHRA, CDR2 YSYEKL. CDR3 size: 13 residues. J was trimmed by 2 bases and V by 4 bases; bases with no gene match: 1. In nucleotides, the CDR3 is TGCGCCAGCAGCCCGGGACAGGCCTACGAGCAGTACTTC. Its protein is CASSPGQAYEQYF.

With regard to this clone: The germline gene is not matched at one end of the junction; a read error may be the cause. The CDR3 sequence: CVSGTSGGNRGLKDF. The CDR3 DNA sequence: TGCGTCTCCGGGACTAGCGGGGGGAACAGGGGCCTAAAAGACTTC. The genes are TRBV10-1 and TRBJ2-7, with TRBD2 matching 15 bases. CDR1 and CDR2 from the germline V gene are WNHNN and SYGVQD (reference sequence). CDR3 length: 15 residues.

The chain employs TRBV27 and TRBJ2-2; D is uncertain. Germline V gene lookup returns CDR1 MNHEY and CDR2 SMNVEV (reference sequence). V was cut by 4 bases and J by 4 bases, with 16 bases left in between. The CDR3 runs to 16 residues. The CDR3 sequence: CASSSKLFFGTGELFF. The CDR3 DNA reads as TGTGCCAGCAGTTCTAAACTCTTTTTTGGCACCGGGGAGCTGTTTTTT.

The CDR3 spells CASSLAPSTGSTEAFF. CDR3 nucleotides: TGCGCCAGCAGCTTGGCCCCCTCGACAGGGAGCACTGAAGCTTTCTTT. This chain links TRBV5-1 with TRBJ1-1; 7 bases match TRBD1. The length of the CDR3 is 16 residues. Unmatched junction bases numbered 9, after V lost 0 bases and J lost 4 bases. Germline assignment: CDR1 SGHRS and CDR2 YFSETQ. Full variable domain (outside the CDR3, taken from reference TRBV5-1 and TRBJ1-1): KAGVTQTPRYLIKTRGQQVTLSCSPISGHRSVSWYQQTPGQGLQFLFEYFSETQRNKGNFPGRFSGRQFSNSRSEMNVSTLELGDSALYLCASSLAPSTGSTEAFFGQGTRLTVV.

This clone was seen more than once but under ten times. The chain has TRBV5-4 and TRBJ1-2; 8 bases fit TRBD1. Germline CDR1 reads SGHNT; CDR2 reads YYREEE (reference sequence). V lost 0 bases to trimming and J lost 6 bases; unmatched junction nucleotides: 4. The CDR3 spans 14 residues. The CDR3 region has the DNA TGTGCCAGCAGCTTGGACAGGGGGTCGGATGGCTACACCTTC. Its translation is CASSLDRGSDGYTF.

The V gene is TRBV7-2, the J gene TRBJ2-5; D possibly corresponds to TRBD2 (5 bases). This CDR3 contains 14 residues. Germline CDR1 and CDR2: SGHTA and FQGNSA. V was clipped by 0 bases and J by 8 bases, with 13 bases between them. The CDR3 DNA sequence: TGTGCCAGCAGCTTAGCCCGTGGGAGTGAAACCCAGTACTTC. Its protein product is CASSLARGSETQYF.

The chain joins TRBV18 to TRBJ1-5, with D possibly TRBD1 on 6 matching bases. The CDR3 is 16 residues long. Per the germline V gene, CDR1 is KGHSH and CDR2 is LQKENI. The germline V and J ends were trimmed by 5 bases and 1 base, with 15 bases remaining between them. The CDR3: CASSFGQTGSNQPQHF. CDR3 nucleotide sequence: TGTGCCAGCTCATTCGGACAGACCGGGAGCAATCAGCCCCAGCATTTT.

About this clone itself: At one end the junction does not follow the germline gene, possibly because of a read error. The rearrangement links TRBV4-2 to TRBJ2-3; 12 nucleotides line up with TRBD2. CDR1 is LGHNA, CDR2 YNFKEQ, per germline. The CDR3 runs 18 residues. As DNA, the CDR3 is TGTGCCAGCAGCCAAGCCCCTAGCGGGGGGGGTAGAACAGATACGCAGTACTTT. Translation: CASSQAPSGGGRTDTQYF.